The clone carrying this T cell receptor (beta chain) has a count of ten or more. The antigen is undetermined. The CDR3 has 12 residues. V was trimmed by 1 base and J by 6 bases, leaving 4 bases between them. The source of the sample is a study of T-cell memory formation after mild COVID-19. On the study more broadly: There were largely donor-specific TCR clusters.

The study's findings and limits: Day 37-peaking second-wave clones had unconfirmed SARS-CoV-2 specificity. Chiefly within CM and EM were the contracting CD4+ clones; CD8+ ones were within EMRA.

cDNA libraries for TCR alpha and TCR beta, carrying sample barcodes and UMIs, came from 5'RACE with constant-segment primers. MiXCR, applied by TCRdb to the 5' RACE reads, yields one record per CDR3 protein. This table holds 130,000 to 150,000 distinct CDR3 sequences, 6% to 7% found once. The genes are TRBV12-3 or TRBV12-4 and TRBJ1-5, with D unresolved. This clonotype was obtained from an adult woman who had mild COVID-19 (a few samples of this study predate the infection). Cell type and time point are not known. The material sequenced was PBMCs or a T cell subset sorted from them (not recorded which). CDR3 protein: CASSLEAQPQHF. As DNA, the CDR3 is TGTGCCAGCAGTTTAGAGGCTCAGCCCCAGCATTTT.